This T cell receptor (beta chain) was identified in a study of OX40 agonist ivuxolimab in advanced cancers. Losses at the gene ends were 5 bases for V and 4 bases for J; bases not matched to a gene: 7. CDR3 length equals 15 residues. Germline V CDR1 and CDR2: SGHTA, FQGNSA. Autoimmune disease history or systemic immunosuppression meant exclusion. Blood sampling took place at baseline, cycle 4 day 1, and cycle 7 day 1. Remarks on this clone: No antigen is known for it.

TCRdb's table, derived via immunoSEQ multiplex PCR, lists solely in-frame clones and lacks some. The profile shows tens of thousands of clones, roughly 89% of them singletons. Overall study findings and caveats: CD4+ and CD8+ T cells in blood underwent clonal expansion by week 6 at 0.1 to 3.0 mg/kg.

The sequenced sample was CD4+ or CD8+ T cells sorted from blood, obtained in a trial of the OX40 agonist ivuxolimab. V is TRBV7-2 and J is TRBJ2-3; 9 bases map to TRBD2. The clonotype was recovered from an adult with an advanced solid tumor such as melanoma, head and neck, liver or kidney cancer. The chain's CDR3 is CASSPPRLAADTQYF. Here the CDR3 DNA reads TGTGCCAGCAGCCCCCCCCGACTAGCGGCAGATACGCAGTATTTT. The complete variable domain, with remaining parts taken from reference TRBV7-2 and TRBJ2-3, reads GAGVSQSPSNKVTEKGKDVELRCDPISGHTALYWYRQSLGQGLEFLIYFQGNSAPDKSGLPSDRFSAERTGGSVSTLTIQRTQQEDSAVYLCASSPPRLAADTQYFGPGTRLTVL.